This TCR beta chain is drawn from a study of T cells in Graves' hyperthyroidism and ophthalmopathy. General study points: Ophthalmopathy and stable hyperthyroidism were told apart by a 13 V-J model. Peripheral blood also featured most of the thyroid clonotypes expanded above 0.001.

Enrolled ophthalmopathy patients presented with a Clinical Activity Score of at least 3, a NOSPECS grade of at least 4, and disease duration under 3 months. Together with thyroid ultrasound, orbital computed tomography, serum thyroxine and TRAb, clinical symptoms were used for diagnoses. V gave up 0 bases and J gave up 6 bases; unmatched junction bases: 11. The CDR3 sequence is 16 residues long. Germline loops: CDR1 SGHRS, CDR2 YFSETQ. This clonotype was seen a handful of times. Its antigen is unidentified. TCR beta CDR3 regions were amplified from RNA. The HTBI primer set drove a first-round RT-PCR of the TCR CDR3. One entry per CDR3 protein results from TCRdb running MiXCR on the multiplex PCR reads. The data show some 580,000 distinct CDR3 sequences, with approximately 16% seen just once and around 3.3% held by the top ten.

The rearrangement links TRBV5-1 to TRBJ1-1; TRBD1 matches at 7 bases. Sequencing was carried out using blood. The receptor's source is a woman in her thirties or forties with Graves' ophthalmopathy. The CDR3 reads CASSLDRGPPDSEAFF. The CDR3 region has the DNA TGCGCCAGCAGCTTGGACAGGGGCCCCCCAGATTCTGAAGCTTTCTTT.